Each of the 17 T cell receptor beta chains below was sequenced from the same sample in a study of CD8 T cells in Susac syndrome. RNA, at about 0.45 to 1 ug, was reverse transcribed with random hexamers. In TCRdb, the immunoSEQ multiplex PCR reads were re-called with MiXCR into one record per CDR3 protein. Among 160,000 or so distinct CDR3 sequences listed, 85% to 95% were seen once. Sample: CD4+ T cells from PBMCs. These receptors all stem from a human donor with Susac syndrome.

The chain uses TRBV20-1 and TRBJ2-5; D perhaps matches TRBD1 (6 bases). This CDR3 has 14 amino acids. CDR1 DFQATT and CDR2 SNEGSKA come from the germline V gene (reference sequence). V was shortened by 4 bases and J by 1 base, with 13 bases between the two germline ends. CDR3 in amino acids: CSANPQGGQETQYF. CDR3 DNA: TGCAGTGCTAACCCACAGGGTGGCCAAGAGACCCAGTACTTC.

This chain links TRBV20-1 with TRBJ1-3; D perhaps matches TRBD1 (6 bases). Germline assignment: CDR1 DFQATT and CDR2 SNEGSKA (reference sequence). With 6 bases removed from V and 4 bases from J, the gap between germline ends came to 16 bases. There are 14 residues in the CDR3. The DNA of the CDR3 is TGCAGTGCCGTCTTTCGGGGGCAAGGAAACACCATATATTTT. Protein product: CSAVFRGQGNTIYF.

In nucleotides, the CDR3 is TGCAGTGCTTCGCGGGGGGGCCTGAATGAGCAGTTCTTC. This sequence encodes CSASRGGLNEQFF. V usage is TRBV20-1 and J usage is TRBJ2-1; 9 positions agree with TRBD2. In germline, CDR1 is DFQATT, CDR2 SNEGSKA (reference sequence). The junction had 6 bases not matched to a gene; V was cut back by 5 bases and J by 7 bases. The CDR3 loop spans 13 amino acids.

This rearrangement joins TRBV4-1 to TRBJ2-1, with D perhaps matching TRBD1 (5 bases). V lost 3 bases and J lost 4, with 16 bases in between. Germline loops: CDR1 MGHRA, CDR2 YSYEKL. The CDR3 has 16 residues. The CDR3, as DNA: TGCGCCAGCAGCCAGGGGTTGAGACAGCCTTACAATGAGCAGTTCTTC. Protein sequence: CASSQGLRQPYNEQFF.

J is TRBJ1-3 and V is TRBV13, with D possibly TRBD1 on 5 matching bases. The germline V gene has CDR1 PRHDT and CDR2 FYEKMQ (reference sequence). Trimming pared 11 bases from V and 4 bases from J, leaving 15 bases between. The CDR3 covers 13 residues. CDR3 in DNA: TGTGCCGTGAAGGCGACAGACGGAAACACCATATATTTT. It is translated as CAVKATDGNTIYF.

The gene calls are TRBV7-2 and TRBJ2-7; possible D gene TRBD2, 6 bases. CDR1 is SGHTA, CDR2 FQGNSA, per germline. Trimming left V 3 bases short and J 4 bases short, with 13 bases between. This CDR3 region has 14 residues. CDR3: CASSFGSIGYEQYF. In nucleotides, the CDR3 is TGTGCCAGCAGCTTCGGGAGTATCGGGTACGAGCAGTACTTC.

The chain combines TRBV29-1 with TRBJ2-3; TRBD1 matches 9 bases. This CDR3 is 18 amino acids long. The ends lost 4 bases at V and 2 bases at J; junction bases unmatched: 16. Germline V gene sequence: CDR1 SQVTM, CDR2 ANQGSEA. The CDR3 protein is CSVGFWEPGQGPTDTQYF. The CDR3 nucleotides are TGCAGCGTTGGATTTTGGGAACCGGGACAGGGACCCACAGATACGCAGTATTTT.

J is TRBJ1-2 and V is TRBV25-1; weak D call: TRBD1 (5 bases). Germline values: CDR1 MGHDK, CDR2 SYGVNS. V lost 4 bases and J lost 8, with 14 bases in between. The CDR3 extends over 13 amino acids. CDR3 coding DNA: TGTGCCAGCAGTGGGAAGTACAGGACGGGCTACACCTTC. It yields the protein CASSGKYRTGYTF.

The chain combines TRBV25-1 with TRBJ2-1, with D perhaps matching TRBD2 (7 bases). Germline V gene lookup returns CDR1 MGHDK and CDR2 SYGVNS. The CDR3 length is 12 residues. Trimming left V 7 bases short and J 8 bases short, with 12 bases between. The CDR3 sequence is CASTGGGHEQFF. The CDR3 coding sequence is TGTGCCAGCACTGGGGGGGGGCATGAGCAGTTCTTC.

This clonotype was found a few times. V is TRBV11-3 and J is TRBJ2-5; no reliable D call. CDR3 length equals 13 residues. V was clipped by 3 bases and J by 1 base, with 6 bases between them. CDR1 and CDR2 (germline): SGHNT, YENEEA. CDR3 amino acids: CASSFRGQETQYF. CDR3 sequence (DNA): TGTGCCAGCAGCTTCCGCGGCCAAGAGACCCAGTACTTC.

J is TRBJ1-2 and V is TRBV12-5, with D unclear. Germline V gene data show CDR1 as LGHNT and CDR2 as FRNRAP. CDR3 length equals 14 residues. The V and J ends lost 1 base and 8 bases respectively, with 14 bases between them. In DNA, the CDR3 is TGTGCTAGTGGTTTGGACACCTTTTTGGACGGCTACACCTTC. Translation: CASGLDTFLDGYTF.

The CDR3 region is CASSQDWGNTGELFF. The CDR3 coding sequence is TGCGCCAGCAGCCAAGATTGGGGGAACACCGGGGAGCTGTTTTTT. The V gene is TRBV4-1, the J gene TRBJ2-2, with D unresolved. CDR3 length: 15 amino acids. Trimming stripped 0 bases from V and 1 base from J, with 6 bases between. Germline CDR1 and CDR2: MGHRA and YSYEKL.

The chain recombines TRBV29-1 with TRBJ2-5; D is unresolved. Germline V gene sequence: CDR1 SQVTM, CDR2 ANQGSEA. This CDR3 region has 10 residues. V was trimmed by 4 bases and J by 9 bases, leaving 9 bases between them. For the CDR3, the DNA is TGCAGCGTTGTTGGTGCGGCCCAGTACTTC. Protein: CSVVGAAQYF.

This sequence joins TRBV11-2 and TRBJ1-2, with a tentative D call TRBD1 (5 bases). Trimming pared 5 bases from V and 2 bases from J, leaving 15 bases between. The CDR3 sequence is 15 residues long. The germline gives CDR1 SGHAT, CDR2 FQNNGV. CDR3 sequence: CASSPGAVGNYGYTF. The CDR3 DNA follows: TGTGCCAGCAGCCCCGGGGCCGTAGGGAACTATGGCTACACCTTC. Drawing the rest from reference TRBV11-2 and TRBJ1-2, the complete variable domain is EAGVAQSPRYKIIEKRQSVAFWCNPISGHATLYWYQQILGQGPKLLIQFQNNGVVDDSQLPKDRFSAERLKGVDSTLKIQPAKLEDSAVYLCASSPGAVGNYGYTFGSGTRLTVV.

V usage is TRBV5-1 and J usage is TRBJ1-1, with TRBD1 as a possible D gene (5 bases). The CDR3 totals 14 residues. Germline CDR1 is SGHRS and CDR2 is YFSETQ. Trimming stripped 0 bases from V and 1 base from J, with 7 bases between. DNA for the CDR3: TGCGCCAGCAGCTTGGCAGGGCAGAACACTGAAGCTTTCTTT. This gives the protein CASSLAGQNTEAFF.

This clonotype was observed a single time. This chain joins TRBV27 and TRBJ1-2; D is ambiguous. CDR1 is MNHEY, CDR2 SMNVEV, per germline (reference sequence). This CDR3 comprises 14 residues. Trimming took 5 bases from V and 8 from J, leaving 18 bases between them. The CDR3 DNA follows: TGTGCCAGCAGTCCATCGACGGCCCAGTGGGGCTACACCTTC. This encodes CASSPSTAQWGYTF.

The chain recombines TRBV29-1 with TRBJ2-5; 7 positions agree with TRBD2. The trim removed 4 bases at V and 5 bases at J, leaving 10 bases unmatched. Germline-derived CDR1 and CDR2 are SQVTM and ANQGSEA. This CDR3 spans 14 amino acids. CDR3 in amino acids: CSVVRGAGDETQYF. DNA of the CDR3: TGCAGCGTTGTAAGAGGGGCGGGGGATGAGACCCAGTACTTC.